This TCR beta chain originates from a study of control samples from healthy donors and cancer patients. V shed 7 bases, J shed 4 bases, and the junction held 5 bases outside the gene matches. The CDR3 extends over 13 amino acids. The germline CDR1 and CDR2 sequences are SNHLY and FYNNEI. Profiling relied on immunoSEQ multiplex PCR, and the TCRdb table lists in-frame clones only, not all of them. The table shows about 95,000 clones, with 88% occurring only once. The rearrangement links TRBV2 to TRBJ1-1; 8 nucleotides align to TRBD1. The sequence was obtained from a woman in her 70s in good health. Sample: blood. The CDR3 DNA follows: TGTGCCAGCACCCGACAGGGGTCCACTGAAGCTTTCTTT. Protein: CASTRQGSTEAFF. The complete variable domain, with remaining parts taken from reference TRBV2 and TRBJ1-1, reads EPEVTQTPSHQVTQMGQEVILRCVPISNHLYFYWYRQILGQKVEFLVSFYNNEISEKSEIFDDQFSVERPDGSNFTLKIRSTKLEDSAMYFCASTRQGSTEAFFGQGTRLTVV.